This record looks at one TCR beta chain sequence and its context. The data are from a study of OX40 agonist ivuxolimab in advanced cancers. Here immunoSEQ multiplex PCR was the method, and the copy in TCRdb shows in-frame clones only, minus some. The sample lists roughly 36,000 clones; 82% were seen once. The CDR3 runs 15 residues. The input for sequencing was CD4+ or CD8+ T cells sorted from blood, taken in a trial of the OX40 agonist ivuxolimab. V and J are TRBV12-2 and TRBJ1-5. TRBV12-2 constitutes a pseudogene. The clonotype was recovered from an adult with an advanced solid tumor such as melanoma, head and neck, liver or kidney cancer. Here the CDR3 reads CASRLRVRGNQPQHF. The CDR3 DNA is TGTGCAAGTCGCTTACGGGTTCGGGGCAATCAGCCCCAGCATTTT.